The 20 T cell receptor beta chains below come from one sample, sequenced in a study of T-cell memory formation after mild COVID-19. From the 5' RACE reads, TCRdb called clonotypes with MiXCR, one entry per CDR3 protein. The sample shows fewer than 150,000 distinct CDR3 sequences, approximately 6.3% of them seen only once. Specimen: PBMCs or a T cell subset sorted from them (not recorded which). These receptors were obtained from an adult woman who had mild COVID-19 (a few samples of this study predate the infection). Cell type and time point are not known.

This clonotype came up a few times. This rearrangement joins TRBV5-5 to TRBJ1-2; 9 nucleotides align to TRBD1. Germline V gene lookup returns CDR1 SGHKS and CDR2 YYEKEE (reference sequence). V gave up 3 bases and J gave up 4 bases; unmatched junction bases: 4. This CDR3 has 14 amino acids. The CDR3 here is CASSSTGGAYGYTF. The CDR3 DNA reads TGTGCCAGCAGCTCGACAGGGGGGGCCTATGGCTACACCTTC.

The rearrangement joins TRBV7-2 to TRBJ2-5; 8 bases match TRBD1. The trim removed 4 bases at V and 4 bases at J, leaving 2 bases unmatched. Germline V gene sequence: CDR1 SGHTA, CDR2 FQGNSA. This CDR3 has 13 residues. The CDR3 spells CASSSDRGETQYF. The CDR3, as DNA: TGTGCCAGCAGCTCCGACAGGGGAGAGACCCAGTACTTC.

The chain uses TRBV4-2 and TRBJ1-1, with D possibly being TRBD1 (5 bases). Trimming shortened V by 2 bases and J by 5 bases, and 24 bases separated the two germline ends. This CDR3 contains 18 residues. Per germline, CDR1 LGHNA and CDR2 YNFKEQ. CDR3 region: CASSQSSSGGVRGTEAFF. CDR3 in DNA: TGTGCCAGCAGCCAAAGTTCCTCCGGCGGGGTCCGGGGGACTGAAGCTTTCTTT.

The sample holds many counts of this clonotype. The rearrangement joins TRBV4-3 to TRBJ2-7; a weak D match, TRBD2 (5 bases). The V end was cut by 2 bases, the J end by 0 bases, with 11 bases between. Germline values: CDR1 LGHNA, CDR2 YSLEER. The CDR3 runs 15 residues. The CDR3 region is CASSQSPTSSYEQYF. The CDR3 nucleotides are TGCGCCAGCAGCCAAAGTCCTACTAGCTCCTACGAGCAGTACTTC.

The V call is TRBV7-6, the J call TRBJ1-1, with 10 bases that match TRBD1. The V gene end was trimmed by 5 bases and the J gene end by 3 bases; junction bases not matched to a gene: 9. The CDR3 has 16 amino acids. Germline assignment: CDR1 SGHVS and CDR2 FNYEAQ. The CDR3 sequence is CASSARDRGSYTEAFF. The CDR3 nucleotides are TGTGCCAGCAGCGCCCGGGACAGGGGTTCATACACTGAAGCTTTCTTT.

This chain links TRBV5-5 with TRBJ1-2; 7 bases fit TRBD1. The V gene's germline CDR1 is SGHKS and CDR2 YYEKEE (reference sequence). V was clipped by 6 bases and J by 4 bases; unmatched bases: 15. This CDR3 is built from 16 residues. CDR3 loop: CASTNDPGQSGYGYTF. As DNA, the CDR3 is TGTGCCAGCACGAACGACCCGGGACAGTCGGGCTATGGCTACACCTTC.

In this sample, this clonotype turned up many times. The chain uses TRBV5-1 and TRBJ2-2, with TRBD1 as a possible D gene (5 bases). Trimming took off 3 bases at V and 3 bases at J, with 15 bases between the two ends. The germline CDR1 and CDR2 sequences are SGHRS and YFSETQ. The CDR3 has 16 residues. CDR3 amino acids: CASSWTPSRDTGELFF. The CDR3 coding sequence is TGCGCCAGCAGCTGGACACCCTCTAGGGACACCGGGGAGCTGTTTTTT.

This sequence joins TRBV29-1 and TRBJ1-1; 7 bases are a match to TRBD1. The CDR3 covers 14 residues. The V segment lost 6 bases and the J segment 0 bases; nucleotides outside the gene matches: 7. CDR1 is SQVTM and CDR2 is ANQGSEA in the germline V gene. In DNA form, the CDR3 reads TGCAGCGTCCGACAGGGTATACTGAACACTGAAGCTTTCTTT. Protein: CSVRQGILNTEAFF.

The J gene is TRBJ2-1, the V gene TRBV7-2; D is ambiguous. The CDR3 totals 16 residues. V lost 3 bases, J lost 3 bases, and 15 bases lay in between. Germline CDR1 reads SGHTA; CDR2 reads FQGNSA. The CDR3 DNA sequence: TGTGCCAGCAGCTTTTACTTCTCAACCAACTACAATGAGCAGTTCTTC. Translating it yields CASSFYFSTNYNEQFF.

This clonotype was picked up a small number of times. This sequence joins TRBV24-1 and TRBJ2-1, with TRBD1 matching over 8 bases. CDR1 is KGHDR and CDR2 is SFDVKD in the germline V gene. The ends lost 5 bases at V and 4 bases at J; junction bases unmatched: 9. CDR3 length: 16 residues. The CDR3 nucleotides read TGTGCCACCAGTGCCACCACGGACAGGGTTTACAATGAGCAGTTCTTC. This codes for CATSATTDRVYNEQFF.

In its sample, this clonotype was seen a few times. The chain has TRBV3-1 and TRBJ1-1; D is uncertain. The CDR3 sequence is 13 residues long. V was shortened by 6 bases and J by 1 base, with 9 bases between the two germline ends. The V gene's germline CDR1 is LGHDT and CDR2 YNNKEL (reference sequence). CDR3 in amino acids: CASSPDGNTEAFF. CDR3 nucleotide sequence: TGTGCCAGCAGTCCGGACGGGAACACTGAAGCTTTCTTT.

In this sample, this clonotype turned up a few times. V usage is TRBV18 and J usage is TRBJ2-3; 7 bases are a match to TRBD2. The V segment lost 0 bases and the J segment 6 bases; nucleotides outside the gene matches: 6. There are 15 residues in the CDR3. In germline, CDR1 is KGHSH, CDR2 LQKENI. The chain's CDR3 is CASSPPGTTRDTQYF. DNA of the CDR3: TGTGCCAGCTCACCACCCGGGACTACCCGTGATACGCAGTATTTT.

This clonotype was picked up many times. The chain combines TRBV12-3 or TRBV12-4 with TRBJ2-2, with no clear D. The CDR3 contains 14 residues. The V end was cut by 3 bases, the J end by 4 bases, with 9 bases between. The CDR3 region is CASSFSSITGELFF. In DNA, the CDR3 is TGTGCCAGCAGTTTTTCATCGATCACCGGGGAGCTGTTTTTT.

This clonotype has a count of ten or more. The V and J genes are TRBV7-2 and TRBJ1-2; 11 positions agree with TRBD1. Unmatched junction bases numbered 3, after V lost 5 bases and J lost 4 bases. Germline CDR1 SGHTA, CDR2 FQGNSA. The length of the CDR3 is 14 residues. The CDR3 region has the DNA TGTGCCAGCAGCGGGACAGGGGGATCCTATGGCTACACCTTC. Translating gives CASSGTGGSYGYTF.

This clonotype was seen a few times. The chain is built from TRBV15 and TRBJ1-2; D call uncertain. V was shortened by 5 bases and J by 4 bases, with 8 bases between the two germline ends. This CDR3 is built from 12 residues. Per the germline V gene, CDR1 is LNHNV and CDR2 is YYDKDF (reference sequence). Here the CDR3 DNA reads TGTGCCACCAGCGGCGCGTCCTATGGCTACACCTTC. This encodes CATSGASYGYTF.

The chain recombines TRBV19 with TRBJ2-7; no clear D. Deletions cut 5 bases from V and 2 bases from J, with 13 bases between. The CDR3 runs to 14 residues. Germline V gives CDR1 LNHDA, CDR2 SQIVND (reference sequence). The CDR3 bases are TGTGCCAGTAGTCCCCCAACAGCCACCTACGAGCAGTACTTC. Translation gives CASSPPTATYEQYF.

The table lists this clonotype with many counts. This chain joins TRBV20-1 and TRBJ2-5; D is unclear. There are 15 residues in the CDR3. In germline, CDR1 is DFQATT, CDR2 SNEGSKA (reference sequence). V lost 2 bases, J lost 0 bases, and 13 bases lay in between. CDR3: CSARLPFGYQETQYF. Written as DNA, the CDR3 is TGCAGTGCTAGACTCCCTTTCGGCTACCAAGAGACCCAGTACTTC.

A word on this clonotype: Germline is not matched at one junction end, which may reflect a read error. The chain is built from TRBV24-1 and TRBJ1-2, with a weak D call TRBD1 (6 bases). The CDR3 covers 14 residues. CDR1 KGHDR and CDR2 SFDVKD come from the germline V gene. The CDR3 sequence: CATSDLRTDYGYAF. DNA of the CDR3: TGTGCCACCAGTGATTTGAGGACAGACTATGGCTACGCCTTC.

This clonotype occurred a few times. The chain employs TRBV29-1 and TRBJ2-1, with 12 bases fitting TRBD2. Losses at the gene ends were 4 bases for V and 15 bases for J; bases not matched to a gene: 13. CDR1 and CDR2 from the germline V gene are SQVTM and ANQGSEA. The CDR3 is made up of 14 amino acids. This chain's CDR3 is CSVGFVLAGGPGFF. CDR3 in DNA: TGCAGCGTTGGTTTTGTGCTAGCGGGAGGGCCGGGGTTCTTC.

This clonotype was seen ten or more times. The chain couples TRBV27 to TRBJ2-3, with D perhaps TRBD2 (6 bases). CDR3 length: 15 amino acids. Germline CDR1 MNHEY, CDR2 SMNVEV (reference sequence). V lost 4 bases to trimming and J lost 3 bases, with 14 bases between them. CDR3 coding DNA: TGTGCCAGCAGTTACGGGGGAGAGCTTACAGATACGCAGTATTTT. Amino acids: CASSYGGELTDTQYF.